One sample yielded the 13 T cell receptor beta chains listed below, sequenced in a study of control samples from healthy donors and cancer patients. The method was immunoSEQ multiplex PCR; TCRdb's version includes in-frame clones alone and lacks a portion of them. The sample has under 200,000 clones; approximately 96% are singletons. The sequencing sample was made of blood. All receptors come from a woman between 35 and 50 years old in good health.

This clone was seen a single time. The J gene is TRBJ2-3, the V gene TRBV30; no firm D call. The CDR3 consists of 15 residues. CDR1 is GTSNPN, CDR2 SVGIG, per germline (reference sequence). V lost 0 bases, J lost 2 bases, and 12 bases lay in between. CDR3: CAWSVRRSLTDTQYF. CDR3 nucleotides: TGTGCCTGGAGTGTTAGGCGGAGCCTCACAGATACGCAGTATTTT.

The CDR3 nucleotides read TGTGCCAGCAGTTACAACTGGGACTACGAGTTCTTC. It codes for CASSYNWDYEFF. The chain is built from TRBV6-6 and TRBJ2-1; 7 nucleotides line up with TRBD2. The CDR3 runs to 12 residues. Trimming took 2 bases from V and 14 from J; bases not matched to a gene: 6. Germline CDR1 is MNHNY and CDR2 is SVGAGI (reference sequence).

The chain couples TRBV28 to TRBJ2-5, with D perhaps being TRBD1 or TRBD2 (6 bases each). Trimming pared 5 bases from V and 6 bases from J, leaving 22 bases between. This CDR3 is built from 16 residues. From germline, CDR1 is MDHEN and CDR2 SYDVKM. The CDR3 is CASSILVGGGMKTQYF. CDR3 in DNA: TGTGCCAGCAGTATCCTAGTCGGGGGCGGAATGAAGACCCAGTACTTC.

The V call is TRBV3-1 (or the pseudogene TRBV3-2), the J call TRBJ1-1; D not resolved. This CDR3 contains 14 residues. With 5 bases removed from V and 5 bases from J, the gap between germline ends came to 15 bases. Germline CDR1 LGHDT, CDR2 YNNKEL (reference sequence). The CDR3 DNA reads TGTGCCAGCAGCGCAGGTGGGTCAGGTACTGAAGCTTTCTTT. Amino acid sequence: CASSAGGSGTEAFF.

V usage is TRBV7-6 and J usage is TRBJ1-2; D remains unclear. CDR1 and CDR2 from the germline V gene are SGHVS and FNYEAQ. The ends were cut back, 1 base at V and 1 base at J, with 10 bases in the middle. The CDR3 spans 15 residues. CDR3 in amino acids: CASSLGSQFNYGYTF. For the CDR3, the DNA is TGTGCCAGCAGCTTAGGTTCACAGTTTAACTATGGCTACACCTTC.

The CDR3 DNA follows: TGTGCCACCAGTGATACTAGGGCCCTCTCGGGAGGCTACACCTTC. Translated: CATSDTRALSGGYTF. The rearrangement uses TRBV24-1 and TRBJ1-2; D ambiguous. Germline loops: CDR1 KGHDR, CDR2 SFDVKD. Between the trimmed V and J ends, which lost 3 bases and 8 bases, there was a span of 18 bases. This CDR3 is built from 15 residues.

This chain joins TRBV5-1 and TRBJ1-1, with 7 bases aligning to TRBD1. Germline lookup yields CDR1 SGHRS and CDR2 YFSETQ. The CDR3 length is 14 residues. The V and J ends lost 0 bases and 3 bases, in that order; junction bases with no gene match: 2. The CDR3, as DNA: TGCGCCAGCAGCTTGGCTGGACAGGACACTGAAGCTTTCTTT. Translating it yields CASSLAGQDTEAFF.

The DNA for the CDR3 is TGCGCCAGCCCTATCTTAATAGACAGCAAATTACTAAGGGCTTTCTTT. Amino acids: CASPILIDSKLLRAFF. The V call is TRBV10-1, the J call TRBJ1-1; tentative D call: TRBD1 (5 bases). Trimming stripped 8 bases from V and 11 bases from J, with 30 bases between. Per germline, CDR1 WNHNN and CDR2 SYGVQD (reference sequence). The CDR3 is made up of 16 amino acids.

The rearrangement uses TRBV27 and TRBJ1-4; 7 nucleotides align to TRBD1. J was trimmed by 1 base and V by 5 bases; bases with no gene match: 4. Germline V gives CDR1 MNHEY, CDR2 SMNVEV (reference sequence). The CDR3 runs 15 residues. For the CDR3, the DNA is TGTGCCAGCAGTATCACAGGGGTAACTAATGAAAAACTGTTTTTT. Translation gives CASSITGVTNEKLFF.

This chain connects TRBV7-2 to TRBJ2-5; D unresolved. Trimming removed 0 bases from V and 2 bases from J, with 10 bases in between. Germline V gene data show CDR1 as SGHTA and CDR2 as FQGNSA. This CDR3 has 15 amino acids. For the CDR3, the DNA is TGTGCCAGCAGCTTAGCAAAAGACTGGCAAGAGACCCAGTACTTC. Encoded protein: CASSLAKDWQETQYF.

V usage is TRBV27 and J usage is TRBJ1-6; unclear D gene. This CDR3 has 14 residues. Germline assignment: CDR1 MNHEY and CDR2 SMNVEV (reference sequence). Trimming cost V 2 bases and J 9 bases, with 11 bases left between them. The CDR3 reads CASSLPTYGSPLHF. The CDR3 DNA sequence: TGTGCCAGCAGTTTACCCACTTACGGTTCACCCCTCCACTTT.

Points on this clone: One end of the junction is discordant with germline, which a read error may explain. The V gene is TRBV4-3, the J gene TRBJ1-1, with D tentatively TRBD1 (6 bases). CDR1 and CDR2 (germline): LGHNA, YSLEER. The CDR3 covers 13 residues. The CDR3 bases are TGCGCCAGCAGCCAAGGGGTTTGGGAAGGGGGTCTGTTT. It specifies CASSQGVWEGGLF.

The chain recombines TRBV4-2 with TRBJ1-2; D ambiguous. V shed 1 base and J shed 5 bases, with 11 bases lying between them. This CDR3 contains 14 residues. Germline V gene data show CDR1 as LGHNA and CDR2 as YNFKEQ. The CDR3 loop reads CASSQVQATYGYTF. The CDR3 DNA reads TGTGCCAGCAGCCAAGTGCAGGCTACATATGGCTACACCTTC.